This T cell receptor beta chain was profiled in a study of cytomegalovirus exposure and HLA in healthy donors. Overall study: Earlier results showed 90 million to 120 million unique TCR beta sequences derived from some 180 million T cells.

This CDR3 spans 15 amino acids. Germline V gene sequence: CDR1 SGHRS, CDR2 YFSETQ. V shed 9 bases and J 5 bases; nucleotides not matched to a gene: 13. Findings of the study overall: Researchers reported in a later analysis that common viral pathogens appeared linked to several top clusters.

Use of 60 Vbeta and 13 Jbeta primers characterized the PCR. This table comes from immunoSEQ multiplex PCR, and its TCRdb copy is limited to in-frame clones, with some not included. The table records 160,000 or so clones, approximately 86% of them present only once. Remarks on this clone: As yet, its antigen is unknown.

The rearrangement joins TRBV5-1 to TRBJ2-1; 8 nucleotides line up with TRBD2. The clonotype comes from a woman aged 18-29 years in good health and CMV-seronegative. Sample: PBMCs. The DNA for the CDR3 is TGCGCCACTATCCTGAGAACTAGCGGTAACAATGAGCAGTTCTTC. Translation: CATILRTSGNNEQFF. Filled out from reference TRBV5-1 and TRBJ2-1, the complete variable domain reads KAGVTQTPRYLIKTRGQQVTLSCSPISGHRSVSWYQQTPGQGLQFLFEYFSETQRNKGNFPGRFSGRQFSNSRSEMNVSTLELGDSALYLCATILRTSGNNEQFFGPGTRLTVL.